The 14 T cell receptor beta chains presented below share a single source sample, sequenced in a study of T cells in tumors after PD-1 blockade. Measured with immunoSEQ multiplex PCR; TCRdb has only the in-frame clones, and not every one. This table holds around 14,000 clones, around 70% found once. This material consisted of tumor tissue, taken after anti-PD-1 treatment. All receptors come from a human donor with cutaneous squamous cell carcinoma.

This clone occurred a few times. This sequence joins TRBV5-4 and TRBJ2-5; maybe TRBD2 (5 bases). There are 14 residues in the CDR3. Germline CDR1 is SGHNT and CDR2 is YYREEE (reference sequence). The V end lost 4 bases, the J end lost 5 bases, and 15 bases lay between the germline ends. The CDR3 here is CASSPAQGGETQYF. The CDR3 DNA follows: TGTGCCAGCAGCCCCGCCCAAGGCGGGGAGACCCAGTACTTC.

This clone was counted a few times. CDR3 bases: TGCGCCAGCAGCTTGGATCCCAGCGGGAATTCGGATACGCAGTATTTT. Its protein product is CASSLDPSGNSDTQYF. The V call is TRBV5-1, the J call TRBJ2-3; 7 bases fit TRBD2. After removal of 0 bases from V and 6 bases from J, the junction contained 10 bases not matched to a gene. From germline, CDR1 is SGHRS and CDR2 YFSETQ. The CDR3 is 16 residues long.

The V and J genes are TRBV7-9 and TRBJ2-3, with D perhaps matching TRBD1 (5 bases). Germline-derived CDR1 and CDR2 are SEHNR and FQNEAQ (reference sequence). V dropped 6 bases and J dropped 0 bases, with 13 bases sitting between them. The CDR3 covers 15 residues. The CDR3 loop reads CASRSQASSTDTQYF. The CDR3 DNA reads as TGTGCCAGCAGGTCACAGGCCTCTAGCACAGATACGCAGTATTTT. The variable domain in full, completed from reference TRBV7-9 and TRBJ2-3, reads DTGVSQNPRHKITKRGQNVTFRCDPISEHNRLYWYRQTLGQGPEFLTYFQNEAQLEKSRLLSDRFSAERPKGSFSTLEIQRTEQGDSAMYLCASRSQASSTDTQYFGPGTRLTVL.

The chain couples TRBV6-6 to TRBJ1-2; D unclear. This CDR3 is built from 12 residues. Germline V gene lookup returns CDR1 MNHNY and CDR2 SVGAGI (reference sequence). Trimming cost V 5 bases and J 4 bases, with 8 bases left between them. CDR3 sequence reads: CASSHQLYGYTF. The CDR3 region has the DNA TGTGCCAGCAGTCACCAGCTCTATGGCTACACCTTC.

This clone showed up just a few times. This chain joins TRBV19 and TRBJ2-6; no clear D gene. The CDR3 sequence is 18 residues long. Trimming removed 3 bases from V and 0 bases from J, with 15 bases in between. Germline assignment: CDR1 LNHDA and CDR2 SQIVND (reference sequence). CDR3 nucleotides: TGTGCCAGTAGTATTGTAACTGGGTCCATCTCTGGGGCCAACGTCCTGACTTTC. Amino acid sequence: CASSIVTGSISGANVLTF.

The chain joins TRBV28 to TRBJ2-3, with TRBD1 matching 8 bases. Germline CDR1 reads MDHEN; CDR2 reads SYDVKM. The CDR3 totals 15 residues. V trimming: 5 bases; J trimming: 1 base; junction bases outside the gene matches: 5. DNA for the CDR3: TGTGCCAGCAGTCCACGGGGACAGGGCACAGATACGCAGTATTTT. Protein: CASSPRGQGTDTQYF.

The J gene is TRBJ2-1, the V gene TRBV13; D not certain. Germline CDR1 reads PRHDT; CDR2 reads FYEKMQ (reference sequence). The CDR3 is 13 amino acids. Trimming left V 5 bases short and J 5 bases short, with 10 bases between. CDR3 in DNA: TGTGCCAGCAGCATCCGTCTCAACAATGAGCAGTTCTTC. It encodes CASSIRLNNEQFF.

The CDR3 region has the DNA TGTGCCAGCTCACCCCAAGGCGGCCCCCCCGCCGGCACTGAAGCTTTCTTT. Protein sequence: CASSPQGGPPAGTEAFF. The gene calls are TRBV18 and TRBJ1-1; D unclear. The CDR3 extends over 17 amino acids. Germline CDR1 is KGHSH and CDR2 is LQKENI. The germline V and J ends were trimmed by 3 bases and 4 bases, with 21 bases remaining between them.

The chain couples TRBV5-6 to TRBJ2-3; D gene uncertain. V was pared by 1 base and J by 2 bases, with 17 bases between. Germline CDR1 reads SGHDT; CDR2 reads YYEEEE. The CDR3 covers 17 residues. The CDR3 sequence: CASSLMGVFRDTDTQYF. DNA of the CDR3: TGTGCCAGCAGCTTGATGGGCGTGTTTCGTGACACAGATACGCAGTATTTT.

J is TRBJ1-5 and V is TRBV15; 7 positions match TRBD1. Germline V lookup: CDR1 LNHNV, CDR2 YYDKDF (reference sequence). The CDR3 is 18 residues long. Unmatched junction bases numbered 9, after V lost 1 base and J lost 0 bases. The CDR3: CATSRGGTVIGSNQPQHF. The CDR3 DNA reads TGTGCCACCAGCAGAGGAGGGACAGTGATCGGTAGCAATCAGCCCCAGCATTTT.

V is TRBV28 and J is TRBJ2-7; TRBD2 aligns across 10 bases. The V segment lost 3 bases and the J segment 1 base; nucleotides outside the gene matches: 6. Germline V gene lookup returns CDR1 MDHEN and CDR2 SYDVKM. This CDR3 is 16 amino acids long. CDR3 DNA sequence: TGTGCCAGCAGTTTGAGCGGGAGGGCCCGGTCCTACGAGCAGTACTTC. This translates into CASSLSGRARSYEQYF.

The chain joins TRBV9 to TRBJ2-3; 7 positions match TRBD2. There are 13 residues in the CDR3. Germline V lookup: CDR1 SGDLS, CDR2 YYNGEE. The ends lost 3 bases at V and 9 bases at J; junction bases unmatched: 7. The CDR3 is CASSDLAAATQYF. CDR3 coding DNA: TGTGCCAGCAGCGATCTAGCGGCCGCCACGCAGTATTTT. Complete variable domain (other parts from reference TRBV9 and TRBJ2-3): DSGVTQTPKHLITATGQRVTLRCSPRSGDLSVYWYQQSLDQGLQFLIQYYNGEERAKGNILERFSAQQFPDLHSELNLSSLELGDSALYFCASSDLAAATQYFGPGTRLTVL.

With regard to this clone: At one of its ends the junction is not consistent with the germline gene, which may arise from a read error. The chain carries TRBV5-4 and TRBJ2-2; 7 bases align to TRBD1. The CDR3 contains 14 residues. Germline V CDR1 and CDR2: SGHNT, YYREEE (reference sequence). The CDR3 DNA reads TGTGCCAGCAGCTCAAGAGGGGGCACCGAGGAGCTGTTTTTT. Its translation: CASSSRGGTEELFF. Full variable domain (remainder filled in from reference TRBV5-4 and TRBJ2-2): ETGVTQSPTHLIKTRGQQVTLRCSSQSGHNTVSWYQQALGQGPQFIFQYYREEENGRGNFPPRFSGLQFPNYSSELNVNALELDDSALYLCASSSRGGTEELFFGEGSRLTVL.

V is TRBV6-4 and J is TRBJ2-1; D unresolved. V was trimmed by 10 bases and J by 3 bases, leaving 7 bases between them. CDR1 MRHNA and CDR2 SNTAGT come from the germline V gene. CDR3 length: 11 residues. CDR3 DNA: TGTGCCACCGGGTACTACAATGAGCAGTTCTTC. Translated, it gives CATGYYNEQFF.